This T cell receptor (beta chain) stems from a study of blood T cell repertoires in COVID-19. About the research overall: There were acute and convalescent COVID-19 samples, and they came from the United States, Italy and Spain.

TCRdb's copy holds only in-frame clones and misses some; the assay was immunoSEQ multiplex PCR. The profile shows approximately 140,000 clones, more than 80% of them singletons. Trimming cost V 4 bases and J 0 bases; bases outside gene matches: 6. The germline V gene has CDR1 SGHDT and CDR2 YYEEEE. CDR3 length: 17 amino acids. Sequencing input: peripheral blood. The receptor was derived from a man between 65 and 85 years old with acute or convalescent COVID-19. The genes are TRBV5-6 and TRBJ1-5; 11 nucleotides match TRBD1. The CDR3 region has the DNA TGTGCCAGCAGCGTCCGGGACAGGGGGAATAGCAATCAGCCCCAGCATTTT. Translating gives CASSVRDRGNSNQPQHF.